What follows are 13 T cell receptor beta chains derived from one specimen sequenced in a study of T-cell memory formation after mild COVID-19. TCRdb re-derived calls from the 5' RACE reads in MiXCR, one entry per CDR3 protein. The sample comprises 300,000 or so distinct CDR3 sequences, 16% of which are singletons, and roughly 23% rests with the top ten. Sequencing was done on a sample of PBMCs or a T cell subset sorted from them (not recorded which). Source of these receptors: a young man who had mild COVID-19 (a few samples of this study predate the infection). Cell type and time point are not known.

V usage is TRBV27 and J usage is TRBJ2-3, with 11 bases identical to TRBD2. The CDR3 length is 15 residues. V lost 6 bases, J lost 3 bases, and 5 bases stayed unmatched. Germline V lookup: CDR1 MNHEY, CDR2 SMNVEV (reference sequence). The CDR3 coding sequence is TGTGCCAGCAGGAATTTAGCGGGGGGGACAGATACGCAGTATTTT. Its translation: CASRNLAGGTDTQYF.

The chain employs TRBV20-1 and TRBJ2-5, with D possibly TRBD2 on 6 matching bases. Germline CDR1 is DFQATT and CDR2 is SNEGSKA (reference sequence). This CDR3 has 16 amino acids. Trimming pared 0 bases from V and 2 bases from J, leaving 16 bases between. The CDR3: CSARDLAGPAQETQYF. CDR3 in DNA: TGCAGTGCTAGAGATCTGGCGGGGCCGGCGCAAGAGACCCAGTACTTC.

This clonotype showed up just a few times. In DNA form, the CDR3 reads TGCGCCAGCAGCTTGGCTGGGGGGCTGGCAACCAACGTCCTGACTTTC. Translated, it gives CASSLAGGLATNVLTF. This chain uses TRBV5-1 with TRBJ2-6; the D call may be TRBD1 or TRBD2 (6 bases each). CDR1 is SGHRS and CDR2 is YFSETQ in the germline V gene. This CDR3 region has 16 residues. The V end lost 0 bases, the J end lost 8 bases, and 15 bases lay between the germline ends.

In this sample, this clonotype turned up many times. This chain joins TRBV28 and TRBJ2-6; tentative D call: TRBD2 (5 bases). Trimming removed 3 bases at V and 4 bases at J, with 10 bases between. Per germline, CDR1 MDHEN and CDR2 SYDVKM. CDR3 length: 15 residues. The CDR3 region is CASSLGVTGANVLTF. CDR3 DNA sequence: TGTGCCAGCAGTTTGGGAGTAACAGGGGCCAACGTCCTGACTTTC.

The table lists this clonotype with a few counts. This sequence joins TRBV18 and TRBJ2-5; D perhaps matches TRBD2 (5 bases). CDR1 is KGHSH, CDR2 LQKENI, per germline. V shed 1 base and J shed 2 bases, with 5 bases lying between them. The CDR3 covers 13 residues. The CDR3 is CASSPQRQETQYF. In nucleotides, the CDR3 is TGTGCCAGCTCACCACAGCGGCAAGAGACCCAGTACTTC.

This clonotype showed up many times. This chain links TRBV7-9 with TRBJ2-1; either TRBD1 or TRBD2 may fit D (6 bases each). There are 13 residues in the CDR3. Per the germline V gene, CDR1 is SEHNR and CDR2 is FQNEAQ (reference sequence). The V gene lost 8 bases and the J gene lost 1 base, with 9 bases spanning the gap. The CDR3 is CASEGGSYNEQFF. CDR3 in DNA: TGTGCCAGCGAGGGGGGATCCTACAATGAGCAGTTCTTC. Looking up the rest from reference TRBV7-9 and TRBJ2-1 gives the full variable domain: DTGVSQNPRHKITKRGQNVTFRCDPISEHNRLYWYRQTLGQGPEFLTYFQNEAQLEKSRLLSDRFSAERPKGSFSTLEIQRTEQGDSAMYLCASEGGSYNEQFFGPGTRLTVL.

The chain carries TRBV20-1 and TRBJ1-5; D remains ambiguous. The ends were cut back, 5 bases at V and 5 bases at J, with 13 bases in the middle. The CDR3 loop spans 13 amino acids. CDR1 DFQATT and CDR2 SNEGSKA come from the germline V gene (reference sequence). In DNA form, the CDR3 reads TGCAGTGCTGTACGAGGCTTCGATCAGCCCCAGCATTTT. It yields the protein CSAVRGFDQPQHF.

This clonotype was seen a few times. V usage is TRBV7-2 and J usage is TRBJ2-3; no clear D gene. V was trimmed by 5 bases and J by 6 bases, leaving 12 bases between them. This CDR3 comprises 13 residues. The germline V gene has CDR1 SGHTA and CDR2 FQGNSA. This chain's CDR3 is CASSRVLVDTQYF. The CDR3 DNA is TGTGCCAGCAGCAGAGTTCTAGTGGATACGCAGTATTTT.

The chain carries TRBV20-1 and TRBJ1-4; no clear D. Looked up from germline, CDR1 is DFQATT and CDR2 is SNEGSKA (reference sequence). V was shortened by 0 bases and J by 4 bases, with 9 bases between the two germline ends. The CDR3 loop spans 14 amino acids. The CDR3 region has the DNA TGCAGTGCTAGAGATCCCAAGGTTAATGAAAAACTGTTTTTT. Its protein is CSARDPKVNEKLFF.

The V call is TRBV3-1, the J call TRBJ1-5, with D unresolved. CDR3 length: 16 residues. V lost 1 base to trimming and J lost 1 base, with 11 bases between them. Germline V gene lookup returns CDR1 LGHDT and CDR2 YNNKEL (reference sequence). CDR3 sequence reads: CASSQGARASNQPQHF. The CDR3 nucleotides read TGTGCCAGCAGCCAAGGAGCCCGGGCCAGCAATCAGCCCCAGCATTTT.

This clonotype was detected only a few times. This chain links TRBV11-2 with TRBJ2-5; TRBD2 is a possible D gene (6 bases). Trimming took 5 bases from V and 5 from J, leaving 15 bases between them. There are 14 residues in the CDR3. Germline values: CDR1 SGHAT, CDR2 FQNNGV. The CDR3 coding sequence is TGTGCCAGCAGCCCTGGAGGGGCTCAGGAGACCCAGTACTTC. It yields the protein CASSPGGAQETQYF.

The chain links TRBV2 to TRBJ2-3; D is unresolved. This CDR3 has 10 amino acids. Germline CDR1 and CDR2: SNHLY and FYNNEI. Trimming took 5 bases from V and 4 from J, leaving 1 base between them. CDR3 sequence (DNA): TGTGCCAGCAGTCCAGATACGCAGTATTTT. Translating gives CASSPDTQYF. The full variable domain, completed using reference TRBV2 and TRBJ2-3, is EPEVTQTPSHQVTQMGQEVILRCVPISNHLYFYWYRQILGQKVEFLVSFYNNEISEKSEIFDDQFSVERPDGSNFTLKIRSTKLEDSAMYFCASSPDTQYFGPGTRLTVL.

This clonotype turned up a few times. The chain is built from TRBV20-1 and TRBJ2-7; D ambiguous. V lost 1 base and J lost 0, with 4 bases in between. Germline CDR1 is DFQATT and CDR2 is SNEGSKA (reference sequence). The CDR3 sequence is 12 residues long. This CDR3 reads CSARAVSYEQYF. The CDR3 DNA reads TGCAGTGCTAGAGCTGTCTCCTACGAGCAGTACTTC.